This section outlines one T cell receptor beta chain sequence together with its context. These data come from a study of PD-L1 blockade in urothelial cancer. Sample time point: pretreatment peripheral blood. TCRdb's table, derived via immunoSEQ multiplex PCR, lists solely in-frame clones and lacks some. The sample has tens of thousands of clones, about 83% seen once. Per germline, CDR1 SGDLS and CDR2 YYNGEE. J was trimmed by 6 bases and V by 2 bases; bases with no gene match: 8. CDR3 length: 15 residues. V is TRBV9 and J is TRBJ1-5; TRBD1 aligns across 7 bases. The receptor was isolated from a woman aged 60 to 75 with urothelial cancer. The sample here was PBMCs, taken around atezolizumab (anti-PD-L1) treatment. Here the CDR3 DNA reads TGTGCCAGCAGCGTTACAGGGGTCCTAGGTCAGCCCCAGCATTTT. It is translated as CASSVTGVLGQPQHF.